The clone carrying this TCR beta chain has just a few counts. This record belongs to a study of technical replicates of blood from a handful of donors. Germline V gene sequence: CDR1 ENHRY, CDR2 SYGVKD. With 0 bases removed from V and 12 bases from J, the gap between germline ends came to 9 bases. CDR3 length: 12 residues. Libraries were prepared by immunoSEQ multiplex PCR; TCRdb keeps only in-frame clonotypes and omits some of them. The data hold tens of thousands of clones, with nearly 97% observed a single time. The source is a human donor in good health. V is TRBV10-3 and J is TRBJ2-1, with a tentative D call TRBD1 (5 bases). Specimen: T cells isolated from PBMCs. In DNA form, the CDR3 reads TGTGCCATCAGTGAGTCACAGGTGTGGCAGTTCTTC. The encoded protein is CAISESQVWQFF.